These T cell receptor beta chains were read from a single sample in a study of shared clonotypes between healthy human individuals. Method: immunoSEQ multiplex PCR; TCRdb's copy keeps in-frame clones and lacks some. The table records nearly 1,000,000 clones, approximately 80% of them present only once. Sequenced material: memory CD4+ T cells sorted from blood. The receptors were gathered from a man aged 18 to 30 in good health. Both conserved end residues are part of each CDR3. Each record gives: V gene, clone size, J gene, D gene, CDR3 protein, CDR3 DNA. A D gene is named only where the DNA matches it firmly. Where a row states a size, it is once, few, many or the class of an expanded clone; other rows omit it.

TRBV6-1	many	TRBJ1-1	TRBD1	CASSPGQGMSEAFF	TGTGCCAGCAGTCCGGGACAGGGTATGTCTGAAGCTTTCTTT
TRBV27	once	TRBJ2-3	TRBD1	CASSSPTGGTDTQYF	TGTGCCAGCAGTTCCCCGACAGGGGGCACAGATACGCAGTATTTT
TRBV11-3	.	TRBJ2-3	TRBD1	CASSLRQGADTQYF	TGTGCCAGCAGCCTCCGACAGGGTGCAGATACGCAGTATTTT
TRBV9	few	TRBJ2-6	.	CASSTGTSGANVLTF	TGTGCCAGCAGCACCGGGACCTCTGGGGCCAACGTCCTGACTTTC
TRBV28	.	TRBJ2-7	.	CASSFAGYNSYEQYF	TGTGCCAGCAGTTTTGCAGGTTATAACTCCTACGAGCAGTACTTC
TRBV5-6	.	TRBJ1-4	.	CASSWNGGGSKTNEKLFF	TGTGCCAGCAGCTGGAATGGTGGTGGGAGTAAAACTAATGAAAAACTGTTTTTT
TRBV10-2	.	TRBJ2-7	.	CASSDVVAGSSYEQYF	TGCGCCAGCAGTGATGTGGTCGCTGGAAGCTCCTACGAGCAGTACTTC
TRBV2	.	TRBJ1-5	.	CASTRGPSNQPQHF	TGTGCCAGCACCAGGGGCCCTAGCAATCAGCCCCAGCATTTT
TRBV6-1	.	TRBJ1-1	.	CASSLGKRTEAFF	TGTGCCAGCAGTCTAGGGAAGCGCACTGAAGCTTTCTTT
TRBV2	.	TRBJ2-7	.	CASSELEVVGEQYF	TGTGCCAGCAGTGAATTGGAGGTAGTAGGCGAGCAGTACTTC
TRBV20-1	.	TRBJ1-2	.	CSAPAGHGYTF	TGCAGTGCACCCGCGGGGCATGGCTACACCTTC
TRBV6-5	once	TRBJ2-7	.	CASTYAGGGTAYEQYF	TGTGCCAGCACTTACGCCGGGGGCGGGACAGCCTACGAGCAGTACTTC
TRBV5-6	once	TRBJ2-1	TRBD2	CASSPGTSRNEQFF	TGTGCCAGCAGCCCCGGGACTAGTAGGAATGAGCAGTTCTTC
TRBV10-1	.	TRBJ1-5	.	CASNLVGNSNQPQHF	TGCGCCAGCAACCTCGTTGGAAATAGCAATCAGCCCCAGCATTTT
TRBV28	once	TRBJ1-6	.	CASSYIGVGNSPLHF	TGTGCCAGCAGCTATATTGGGGTTGGAAATTCACCCCTCCACTTT
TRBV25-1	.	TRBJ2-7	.	CASSEVGGGSVYEQYF	TGTGCCAGCAGTGAGGTTGGGGGGGGCTCAGTCTACGAGCAGTACTTC
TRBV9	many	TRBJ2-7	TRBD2	CASSVDGLAGTEQYF	TGTGCCAGCAGCGTAGATGGACTAGCGGGGACCGAGCAGTACTTC
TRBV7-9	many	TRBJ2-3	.	CASSLSGHRTDTQYF	TGTGCCAGCAGCTTATCGGGACACCGCACAGATACGCAGTATTTT
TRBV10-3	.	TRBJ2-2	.	CAISATGTTTGELFF	TGTGCCATCAGCGCCACAGGGACTACCACCGGGGAGCTGTTTTTT
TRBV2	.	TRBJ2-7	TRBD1	CASTDRDSYEQYF	TGTGCCAGCACCGACAGGGATTCCTACGAGCAGTACTTC
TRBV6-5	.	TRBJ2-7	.	CASSSSGGTRYEQYF	TGTGCCAGCAGTTCATCCGGAGGGACGCGTTACGAGCAGTACTTC
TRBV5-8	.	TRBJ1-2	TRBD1	CASTEQGRGYGYTF	TGTGCCAGCACGGAACAGGGGCGAGGCTATGGCTACACCTTC
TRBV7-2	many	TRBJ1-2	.	CASSLGGVGYTF	TGTGCCAGCAGCTTAGGAGGGGTAGGCTACACCTTC
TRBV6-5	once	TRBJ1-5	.	CASSYSRGSNQPQHF	TGTGCCAGCAGTTACTCGAGAGGGAGCAATCAGCCCCAGCATTTT
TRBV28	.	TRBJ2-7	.	CASSFYPPDVAGRHEQYF	TGTGCCAGCAGTTTTTACCCCCCTGATGTGGCAGGGCGTCACGAGCAGTACTTC
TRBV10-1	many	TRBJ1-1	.	CASSDNTEAFF	TGCGCCAGCAGTGATAACACTGAAGCTTTCTTT
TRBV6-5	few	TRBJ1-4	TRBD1	CASSFRTGANEKLFF	TGTGCCAGCAGTTTTCGGACAGGGGCGAATGAAAAACTGTTTTTT
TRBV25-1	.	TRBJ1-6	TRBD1	CASRGQRSSYNSPLHF	TGTGCCAGCAGGGGACAGCGGAGCTCCTATAATTCACCCCTCCACTTT
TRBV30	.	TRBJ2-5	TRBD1	CAWSEQGGTQYF	TGTGCCTGGAGTGAACAGGGGGGGACCCAGTACTTC
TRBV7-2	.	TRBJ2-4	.	CASSPDRSLAKNIQYF	TGTGCCAGCAGCCCCGACAGATCTTTAGCCAAAAACATTCAGTACTTC
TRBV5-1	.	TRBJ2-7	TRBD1	CASSYNGQGIGEQYF	TGCGCCAGCAGCTACAACGGACAGGGGATTGGCGAGCAGTACTTC
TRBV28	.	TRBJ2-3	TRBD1	CASSPQGATDTQYF	TGTGCCAGCAGTCCTCAGGGGGCAACAGATACGCAGTATTTT
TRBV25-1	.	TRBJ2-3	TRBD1	CASSVGQGVVTDTQYF	TGTGCCAGCAGTGTAGGTCAGGGGGTTGTCACAGATACGCAGTATTTT
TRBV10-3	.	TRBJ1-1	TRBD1	CAAGTGAFVNTEAFF	TGTGCCGCGGGGACAGGGGCGTTCGTGAACACTGAAGCTTTCTTT
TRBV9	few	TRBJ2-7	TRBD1	CASSPNTGGEQYF	TGTGCCAGCAGCCCTAATACAGGGGGCGAGCAGTACTTC
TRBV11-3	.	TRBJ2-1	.	CASSLRDEQFF	TGTGCCAGCAGCTTAAGGGATGAGCAGTTCTTC
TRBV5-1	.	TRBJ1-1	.	CASSLAGGTANTEAFF	TGCGCCAGCAGCTTGGCCGGAGGGACGGCGAACACTGAAGCTTTCTTT